This T cell receptor (beta chain) was identified during a study of CD8 T cell repertoires and HIV-1 epitope variants. In this sample, this clone turned up a few times. Its specificity is not known. TCRdb's copy holds only in-frame clones and misses some; the assay was immunoSEQ multiplex PCR. The table includes 5,000 to 6,000 clones, under 75% detected once. The specimen sequenced was cultured CD8+ T cells derived from PBMCs. This clonotype originated in a male donor with HIV.

For the CDR3, the DNA is TGTGCCAGCAGCTTTGGGACTGAAGCTTTCTTT. Its translation is CASSFGTEAFF. This rearrangement joins TRBV11-2 to TRBJ1-1, with D uncertain. CDR1 is SGHAT and CDR2 is FQNNGV in the germline V gene. There are 11 residues in the CDR3. The ends were cut back, 3 bases at V and 5 bases at J, with 4 bases in the middle.